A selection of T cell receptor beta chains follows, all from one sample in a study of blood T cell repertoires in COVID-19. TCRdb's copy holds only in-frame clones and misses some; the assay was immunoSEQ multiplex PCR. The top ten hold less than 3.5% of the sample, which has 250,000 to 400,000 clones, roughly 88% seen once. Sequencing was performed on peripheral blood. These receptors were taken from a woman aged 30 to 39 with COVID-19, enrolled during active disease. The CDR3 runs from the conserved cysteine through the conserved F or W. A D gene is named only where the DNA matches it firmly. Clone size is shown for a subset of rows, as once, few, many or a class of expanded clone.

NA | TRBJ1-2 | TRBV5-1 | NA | CASSFGQGNHGYTF | TGCGCCAGCAGCTTTGGCCAGGGCAACCATGGCTACACCTTC
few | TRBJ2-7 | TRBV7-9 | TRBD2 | CASSGRGASLYEQYF | TGTGCCAGCAGCGGGCGGGGGGCAAGCCTTTACGAGCAGTACTTC
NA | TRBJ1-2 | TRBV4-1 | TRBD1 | CASSPSQGQTHYGYTF | TGCGCCAGCAGCCCATCACAGGGGCAAACCCACTATGGCTACACCTTC
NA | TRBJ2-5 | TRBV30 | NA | CAWSVSGRVQETQYF | TGTGCCTGGAGTGTAAGTGGCAGGGTCCAAGAGACCCAGTACTTC
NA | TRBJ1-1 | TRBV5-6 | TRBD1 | CASGRQGRAEAFF | TGTGCCAGCGGGAGACAGGGTCGGGCTGAAGCTTTCTTT
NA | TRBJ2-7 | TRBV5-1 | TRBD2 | CASSFAGGAYEQYF | TGCGCCAGCAGCTTTGCTGGGGGGGCCTACGAGCAGTACTTC
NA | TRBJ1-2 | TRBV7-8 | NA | CASSSRGWDGYTF | TGTGCCAGCAGCTCCAGGGGTTGGGATGGCTACACCTTC
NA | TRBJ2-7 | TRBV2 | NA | CASSAGFYEQYF | TGTGCCAGCAGTGCAGGGTTCTACGAGCAGTACTTC
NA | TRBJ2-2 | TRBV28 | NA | CASSPRNTGELFF | TGTGCCAGCAGTCCCAGGAACACCGGGGAGCTGTTTTTT
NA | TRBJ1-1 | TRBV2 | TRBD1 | CASRVSTGGLNTEAFF | TGTGCCAGCAGGGTTTCGACAGGGGGCCTTAACACTGAAGCTTTCTTT
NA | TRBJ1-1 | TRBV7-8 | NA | CASSLERGNTEAFF | TGTGCCAGCAGCTTAGAGCGGGGGAACACTGAAGCTTTCTTT